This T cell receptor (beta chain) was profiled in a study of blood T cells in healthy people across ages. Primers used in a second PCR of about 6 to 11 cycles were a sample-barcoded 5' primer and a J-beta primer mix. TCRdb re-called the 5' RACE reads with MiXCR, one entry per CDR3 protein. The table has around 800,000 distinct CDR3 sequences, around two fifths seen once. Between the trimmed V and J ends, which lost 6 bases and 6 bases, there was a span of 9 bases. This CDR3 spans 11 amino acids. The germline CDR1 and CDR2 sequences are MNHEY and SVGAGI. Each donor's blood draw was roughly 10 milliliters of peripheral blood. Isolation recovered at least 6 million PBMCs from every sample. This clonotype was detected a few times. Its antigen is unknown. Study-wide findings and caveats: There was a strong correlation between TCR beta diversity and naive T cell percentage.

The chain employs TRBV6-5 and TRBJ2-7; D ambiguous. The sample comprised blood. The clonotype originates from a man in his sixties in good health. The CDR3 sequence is CASREWVEQYF. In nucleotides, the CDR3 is TGTGCCAGCAGAGAGTGGGTCGAGCAGTACTTC.